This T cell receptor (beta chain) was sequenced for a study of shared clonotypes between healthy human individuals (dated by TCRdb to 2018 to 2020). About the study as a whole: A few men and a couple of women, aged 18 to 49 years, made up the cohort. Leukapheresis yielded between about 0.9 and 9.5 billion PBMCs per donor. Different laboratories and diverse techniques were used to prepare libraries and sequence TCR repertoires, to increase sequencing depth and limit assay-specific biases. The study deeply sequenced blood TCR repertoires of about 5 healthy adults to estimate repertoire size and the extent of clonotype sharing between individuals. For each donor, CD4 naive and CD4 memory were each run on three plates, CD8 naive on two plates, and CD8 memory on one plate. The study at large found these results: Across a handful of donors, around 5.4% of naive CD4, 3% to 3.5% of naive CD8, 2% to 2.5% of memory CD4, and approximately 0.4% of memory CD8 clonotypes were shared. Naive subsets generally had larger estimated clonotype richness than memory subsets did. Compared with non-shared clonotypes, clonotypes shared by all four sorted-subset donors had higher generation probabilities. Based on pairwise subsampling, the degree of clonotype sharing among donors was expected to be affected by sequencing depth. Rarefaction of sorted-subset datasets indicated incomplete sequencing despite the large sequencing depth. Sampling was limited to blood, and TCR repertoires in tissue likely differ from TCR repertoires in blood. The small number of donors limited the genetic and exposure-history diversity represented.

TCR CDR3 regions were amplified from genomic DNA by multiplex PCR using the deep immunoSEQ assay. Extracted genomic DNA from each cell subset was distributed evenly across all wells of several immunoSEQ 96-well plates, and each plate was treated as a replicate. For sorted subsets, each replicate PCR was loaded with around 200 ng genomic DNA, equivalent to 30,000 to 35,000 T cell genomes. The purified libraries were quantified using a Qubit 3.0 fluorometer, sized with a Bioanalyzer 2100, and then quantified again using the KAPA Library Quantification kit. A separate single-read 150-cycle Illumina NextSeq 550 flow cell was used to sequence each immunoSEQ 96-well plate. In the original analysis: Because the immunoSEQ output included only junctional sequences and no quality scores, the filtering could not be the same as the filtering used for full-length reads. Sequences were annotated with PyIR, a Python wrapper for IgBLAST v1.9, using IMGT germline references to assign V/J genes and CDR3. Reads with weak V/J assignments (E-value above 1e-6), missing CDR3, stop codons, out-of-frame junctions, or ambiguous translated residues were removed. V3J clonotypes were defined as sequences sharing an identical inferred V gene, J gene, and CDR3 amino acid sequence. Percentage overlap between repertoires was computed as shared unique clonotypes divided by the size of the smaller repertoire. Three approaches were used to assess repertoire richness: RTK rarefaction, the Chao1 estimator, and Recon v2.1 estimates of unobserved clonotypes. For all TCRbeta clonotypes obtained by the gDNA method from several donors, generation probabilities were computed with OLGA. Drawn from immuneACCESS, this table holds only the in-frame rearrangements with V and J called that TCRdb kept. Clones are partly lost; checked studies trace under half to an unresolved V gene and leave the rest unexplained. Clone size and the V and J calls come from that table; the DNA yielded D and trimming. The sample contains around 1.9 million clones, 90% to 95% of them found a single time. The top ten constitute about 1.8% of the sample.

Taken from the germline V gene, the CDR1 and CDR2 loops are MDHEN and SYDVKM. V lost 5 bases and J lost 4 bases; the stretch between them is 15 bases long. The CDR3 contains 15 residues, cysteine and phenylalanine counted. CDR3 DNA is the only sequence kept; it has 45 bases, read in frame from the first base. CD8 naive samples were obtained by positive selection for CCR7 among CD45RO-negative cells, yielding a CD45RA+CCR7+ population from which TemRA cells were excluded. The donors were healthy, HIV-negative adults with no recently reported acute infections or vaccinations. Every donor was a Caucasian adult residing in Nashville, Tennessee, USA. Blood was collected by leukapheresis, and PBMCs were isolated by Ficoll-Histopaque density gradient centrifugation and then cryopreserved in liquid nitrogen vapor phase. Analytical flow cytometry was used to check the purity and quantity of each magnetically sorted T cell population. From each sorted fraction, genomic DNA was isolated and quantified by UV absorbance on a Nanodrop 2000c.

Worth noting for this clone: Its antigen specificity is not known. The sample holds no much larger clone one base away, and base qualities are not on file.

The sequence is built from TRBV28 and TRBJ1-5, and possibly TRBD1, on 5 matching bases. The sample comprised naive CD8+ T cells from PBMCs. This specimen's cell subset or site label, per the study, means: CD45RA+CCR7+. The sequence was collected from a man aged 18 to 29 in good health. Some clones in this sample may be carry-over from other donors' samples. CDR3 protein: CASSGLGAANQPQHF. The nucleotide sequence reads TGTGCCAGCAGTGGACTAGGGGCGGCAAATCAGCCCCAGCATTTT.